The 2 T cell receptor beta chains below all came from one sample that was sequenced in a study of shared clonotypes between healthy human individuals. The data were produced by immunoSEQ multiplex PCR, yet TCRdb's version contains in-frame clones alone and is incomplete. The profile shows millions of clones, about 92% of them singletons. What was sequenced was naive CD4+ T cells from PBMCs. Regarding subset: CD45RA+ positively selected. Receptors were obtained from a man aged 18 to 30 in good health. Some clones in this sample may be carry-over from other donors' samples.

The J gene is TRBJ2-7, the V gene TRBV6-5; 9 nucleotides match TRBD1. With V trimmed by 6 bases and J by 2 bases, 5 bases remained unmatched. CDR1 MNHEY and CDR2 SVGAGI come from the germline V gene. The CDR3 is 14 amino acids. CDR3 in amino acids: CASSQGQGTYEQYF. CDR3 DNA sequence: TGTGCCAGCAGCCAAGGACAGGGGACCTACGAGCAGTACTTC.

This chain links TRBV4-1 with TRBJ2-7; D is tentatively TRBD1 or TRBD2 (6 bases each). Trimming removed 4 bases from V and 3 bases from J, with 10 bases in between. CDR3 length: 13 residues. The germline gives CDR1 MGHRA, CDR2 YSYEKL. The CDR3 is CASSPGGNYEQYF. DNA of the CDR3: TGCGCCAGCAGCCCCGGGGGCAACTACGAGCAGTACTTC.